The 2 T cell receptor beta chains in this list originate from one sample, sequenced in a study of neurological immune-mediated disorders. MiXCR, run by TCRdb on the 5' RACE reads, gives a single entry per CDR3 protein. This repertoire shows 70,000 to 75,000 distinct CDR3 sequences, roughly an eighth found once; its top ten account for under 5.5%. Time point specified: longitudinal time-point 1 (baseline). Material: PBMCs. These receptors came from a female donor with HTLV-1-associated myelopathy (HAM/TSP).

The CDR3 reads CASGRTNRGLNSPLHF. For the CDR3, the DNA is TGTGCCAGCGGTCGGACCAACAGGGGGCTTAATTCACCCCTCCACTTT. The V gene is TRBV2, the J gene TRBJ1-6; 9 bases fit TRBD1. The CDR3 is 16 residues long. The germline CDR1 and CDR2 sequences are SNHLY and FYNNEI. The trim removed 8 bases at V and 6 bases at J, leaving 11 bases unmatched. The entire variable domain, with the rest obtained from reference TRBV2 and TRBJ1-6, is as follows: EPEVTQTPSHQVTQMGQEVILRCVPISNHLYFYWYRQILGQKVEFLVSFYNNEISEKSEIFDDQFSVERPDGSNFTLKIRSTKLEDSAMYFCASGRTNRGLNSPLHFGNGTRLTVT.

This clonotype appeared a few times. The chain is built from TRBV11-2 and TRBJ2-2; tentatively, D is TRBD1 (6 bases). CDR3 length: 14 residues. Germline V lookup: CDR1 SGHAT, CDR2 FQNNGV. Trimming shortened V by 3 bases and J by 7 bases, and 12 bases separated the two germline ends. CDR3 in DNA: TGTGCCAGCAGCTTTTACAGGGATAGCGGGGAGCTGTTTTTT. Its translation is CASSFYRDSGELFF.